This TCR beta chain was retrieved from a study of T cell responses to AZD1222 COVID-19 vaccine. V shed 7 bases and J shed 8 bases, with 20 bases lying between them. The germline V gene has CDR1 SNHLY and CDR2 FYNNEI. CDR3 length: 14 amino acids. Here immunoSEQ multiplex PCR was the method, and the copy in TCRdb shows in-frame clones only, minus some. The table has about 150,000 clones, approximately 90% seen once. The study, taken as a whole, reports: Females made up more of the donors, who were largely white British, and clonal diversity may have come out too low. Just six or seven AZD1222 recipients tested seropositive at baseline. Reportedly, close to half of spike-specific TCRs are directed against unmutated variant regions. Spike-wide coverage was observed for vaccine-associated CD4 TCRs, with dominant responses at 160-218 and 743-854.

About this clone: Its target is unknown.

This sequence joins TRBV2 and TRBJ1-1, with unresolved D. The sample consisted of peripheral blood, taken on day 0 of AZD1222 vaccination. The TCR comes from an adult in good health. The DNA of the CDR3 is TGTGCCAGCAACGTCCCCCCCCACCCGGACGAAGCTTTCTTT. Translating it yields CASNVPPHPDEAFF. The full variable domain, with the rest looked up from reference TRBV2 and TRBJ1-1, is EPEVTQTPSHQVTQMGQEVILRCVPISNHLYFYWYRQILGQKVEFLVSFYNNEISEKSEIFDDQFSVERPDGSNFTLKIRSTKLEDSAMYFCASNVPPHPDEAFFGQGTRLTVV.